This T cell receptor (beta chain) was identified in a study of identical twins. TCRdb redid the calling of the 5' RACE reads with MiXCR, one entry per CDR3 protein. The sample yields about 450,000 distinct CDR3 sequences, about 18% seen once. V lost 0 bases to trimming and J lost 2 bases, with 21 bases between them. Per the germline V gene, CDR1 is SGHAT and CDR2 is FQDESV (reference sequence). The CDR3 spans 19 residues. This clonotype was recorded many times. The sequenced sample was naive T cells sorted from blood. This chain links TRBV11-1 with TRBJ2-3, with TRBD1 as a possible D gene (7 bases). The origin of this receptor is a man over 45 in good health. The CDR3 region has the DNA TGTGCCAGCAGCTTAGCGGAGGGGGCGTTTACTCTTAACACAGATACGCAGTATTTT. Its translation is CASSLAEGAFTLNTDTQYF.